Below, 27 T cell receptor beta chains from the same sample are listed, as sequenced in a study of spatial heterogeneity in lung cancer (dated by TCRdb to between 2018 and 2021). Read against the paper, the sample's time point label means: sample taken at primary tumor resection. For TCR sequencing, whole RNA was extracted from tumor and nontumor lung tissue, or from cryopreserved PBMC samples, and no cell sorting was done. Preparation of the library involved 5' RACE. Sequencing was carried out with a NextSeq 500. TCRdb passed the public sequencing reads through fastp at Q25 and MiXCR, retaining productive beta sequences. Rows are combined by CDR3 protein, so each entry shows the most common genes and DNA. The sample contains about 60,000 distinct CDR3 sequences, approximately 8.9% of them found a single time. Clones ranked in the top ten supply approximately 15% of the sample. Sequences were derived from PBMCs, sampled at surgery. The receptors stem from a female donor with early-stage non-small cell lung cancer.

There are a few counts of this clonotype. V gene TRBV12-3 or TRBV12-4 combines with J gene TRBJ2-1; a weak D match, TRBD1 (6 bases). V gave up 7 bases and J gave up 5 bases, with 21 bases separating them. The CDR3 consists of 16 residues. CDR3 region: CASIPTRGGTNNEQFF. CDR3 DNA sequence: TGTGCCAGCATCCCTACTAGAGGGGGTACCAACAATGAGCAGTTCTTC.

This clonotype was detected a few times. This sequence joins TRBV6-6 and TRBJ2-1; D ambiguous. The germline V gene encodes CDR1 MNHNY and CDR2 SVGAGI (reference sequence). V lost 6 bases and J lost 5, with 20 bases in between. This CDR3 comprises 16 residues. For the CDR3, the DNA is TGTGCCAGCAGGCCCCACGACGTCACGGGTAACAATGAGCAGTTCTTC. Translated, it gives CASRPHDVTGNNEQFF.

The table lists this clonotype with many counts. The chain links TRBV20-1 to TRBJ2-7, with 8 bases fitting TRBD1. This CDR3 has 13 amino acids. The junction had 6 bases not matched to a gene; V was cut back by 5 bases and J by 3 bases. Germline V gives CDR1 DFQATT, CDR2 SNEGSKA (reference sequence). CDR3 residues: CSARRTGLYEQYF. In nucleotides, the CDR3 is TGCAGTGCTCGACGGACAGGGCTCTACGAGCAGTACTTC.

V and J are TRBV7-9 and TRBJ1-2; perhaps TRBD1 as D (5 bases). Trimming took 1 base from V and 3 from J, leaving 12 bases between them. The CDR3 sequence is 15 residues long. Looked up from germline, CDR1 is SEHNR and CDR2 is FQNEAQ (reference sequence). For the CDR3, the DNA is TGTGCCAGCAGCTTAGAGGCCGGGACTCACTATGGCTACACCTTC. Protein sequence: CASSLEAGTHYGYTF.

The CDR3 DNA reads TGTGCCAGCAGTTTCAGGGACGATCAGCCCCAGCATTTT. The encoded protein is CASSFRDDQPQHF. This chain links TRBV6-2 or TRBV6-3 with TRBJ1-5; D might be TRBD1 (5 bases). The V end was cut by 4 bases, the J end by 5 bases, with 9 bases between. Germline V gene lookup returns CDR1 MNHEY and CDR2 SVGEGT. The CDR3 contains 13 residues.

This clonotype was counted only a few times. This chain uses TRBV20-1 with TRBJ1-5; tentative D call: TRBD1 (5 bases). Trimming left V 5 bases short and J 7 bases short, with 21 bases between. The CDR3 is 15 residues long. Per the germline V gene, CDR1 is DFQATT and CDR2 is SNEGSKA (reference sequence). The CDR3 protein is CSAPRAIQGAQPQHF. The CDR3 DNA is TGCAGTGCTCCACGCGCGATCCAGGGTGCACAGCCCCAGCATTTT.

At least ten counts were recorded for this clonotype. The rearrangement links TRBV28 to TRBJ2-5, with 7 nucleotides matching TRBD2. This CDR3 region has 13 residues. Germline V gene lookup returns CDR1 MDHEN and CDR2 SYDVKM. J gave up 4 bases and V 7 bases, and 6 bases lay outside the gene matches. The DNA for the CDR3 is TGTGCCAGCACCCCGGGCGGGGGAGAGACCCAGTACTTC. Amino acid sequence: CASTPGGGETQYF.

The gene calls are TRBV18 and TRBJ2-7, with D possibly matching TRBD2 (5 bases). The CDR3 spans 18 residues. CDR1 is KGHSH, CDR2 LQKENI, per germline. V lost 2 bases to trimming and J lost 0 bases, with 20 bases between them. The CDR3 coding sequence is TGTGCCAGCTCACCAGGTGGTTCTCAAGGGAGCAGCTCCTACGAGCAGTACTTC. Amino acid sequence: CASSPGGSQGSSSYEQYF.

The chain has TRBV2 and TRBJ2-2, with D maybe TRBD1 (5 bases). V lost 2 bases, J lost 8 bases, and 12 bases lay in between. Germline CDR1 is SNHLY and CDR2 is FYNNEI. The CDR3 covers 14 residues. CDR3 amino acids: CASSEYQGSGELFF. The DNA for the CDR3 is TGTGCCAGCAGTGAATATCAGGGCTCGGGGGAGCTGTTTTTT.

This clonotype showed up many times. V and J are TRBV5-6 and TRBJ2-5, with D uncertain. There are 13 residues in the CDR3. Germline loops: CDR1 SGHDT, CDR2 YYEEEE. The V and J ends lost 2 bases and 3 bases respectively, with 8 bases between them. The CDR3 DNA follows: TGTGCCAGCAGCTTAAACCTTGAAGAGACCCAGTACTTC. Translating it yields CASSLNLEETQYF.

V and J are TRBV6-5 and TRBJ1-2; 8 bases agree with TRBD1. In germline, CDR1 is MNHEY, CDR2 SVGAGI. The trim removed 6 bases at V and 4 bases at J, leaving 10 bases unmatched. The CDR3 sequence is 15 residues long. This CDR3 reads CASRLSPDRVYGYTF. The CDR3 DNA reads TGTGCCAGCAGACTATCTCCGGACAGGGTCTATGGCTACACCTTC.

The chain couples TRBV29-1 to TRBJ1-1; D gene ambiguous. Germline CDR1 and CDR2: SQVTM and ANQGSEA. Trimming removed 3 bases from V and 8 bases from J, with 13 bases in between. The CDR3 has 12 residues. The CDR3 reads CSVDGLSEEAFF. In DNA, the CDR3 is TGCAGCGTTGATGGCCTCTCCGAAGAAGCTTTCTTT.

This clonotype was recorded at least ten times. V gene TRBV7-2 combines with J gene TRBJ2-2; D not resolved. Germline assignment: CDR1 SGHTA and CDR2 FQGNSA. V was clipped by 3 bases and J by 1 base, with 6 bases between them. The CDR3 sequence is 14 residues long. The CDR3 spells CASSFSGNTGELFF. The DNA for the CDR3 is TGTGCCAGCAGCTTTTCAGGGAACACCGGGGAGCTGTTTTTT.

J is TRBJ2-5 and V is TRBV20-1; D unresolved. The germline V and J ends were trimmed by 2 bases and 5 bases, with 15 bases remaining between them. The CDR3 runs to 14 residues. Germline lookup yields CDR1 DFQATT and CDR2 SNEGSKA (reference sequence). This CDR3 is CSARIDGRPETQYF. CDR3 DNA sequence: TGCAGTGCTAGAATCGACGGCCGACCGGAGACCCAGTACTTC.

This clonotype was seen more than once but under ten times. The rearrangement uses TRBV7-9 and TRBJ2-3; 12 nucleotides match TRBD2. J lost 5 bases, V lost 5 bases, and 8 bases had no gene match. This CDR3 is built from 16 residues. Germline lookup yields CDR1 SEHNR and CDR2 FQNEAQ (reference sequence). The CDR3, as DNA: TGTGCCAGCAGCGCGTGGACTAGCGGGACAGGAGATACGCAGTATTTT. It is translated as CASSAWTSGTGDTQYF.

This sequence joins TRBV20-1 and TRBJ1-1; TRBD1 is a possible D gene (5 bases). The CDR3 totals 15 residues. V was clipped by 0 bases and J by 5 bases, with 16 bases between them. Germline CDR1 and CDR2: DFQATT and SNEGSKA (reference sequence). DNA for the CDR3: TGCAGTGCTAGAGACCCGACGGGGGGTTTTACTGAAGCTTTCTTT. Its translation is CSARDPTGGFTEAFF.

This clonotype was counted only a few times. The CDR3 sequence: CASKHLGEEQFF. The CDR3 nucleotides read TGTGCCAGCAAGCACCTCGGGGAAGAGCAGTTCTTC. The chain uses TRBV6-1 and TRBJ2-1, with D perhaps TRBD2 (5 bases). Per germline, CDR1 MNHNS and CDR2 SASEGT. The CDR3 has 12 residues. V was shortened by 7 bases and J by 10 bases, with 14 bases between the two germline ends.

Ten or more counts support this clonotype. The chain uses TRBV28 and TRBJ2-3; D is possibly TRBD1 or TRBD2 (6 bases each). Germline CDR1 is MDHEN and CDR2 is SYDVKM. This CDR3 has 16 amino acids. The V gene lost 6 bases and the J gene lost 1 base, with 17 bases spanning the gap. The chain's CDR3 is CASRALRGRGTDTQYF. Written as DNA, the CDR3 is TGTGCCAGCAGGGCACTCCGGGGGCGGGGCACAGATACGCAGTATTTT.

This clonotype has more than one count but fewer than ten. This chain connects TRBV20-1 to TRBJ2-6; D uncertain. The CDR3 contains 16 residues. Germline V gene data show CDR1 as DFQATT and CDR2 as SNEGSKA (reference sequence). The V and J ends lost 1 base and 0 bases respectively, with 10 bases between them. In nucleotides, the CDR3 is TGCAGTGCTAGAGCCCCAGGTCTCTCTGGGGCCAACGTCCTGACTTTC. Translated: CSARAPGLSGANVLTF.

This clonotype showed up many times. V gene TRBV6-2 or TRBV6-3 combines with J gene TRBJ1-3; no reliable D call. The CDR3 runs to 15 residues. The V end lost 6 bases, the J end lost 0 bases, and 12 bases lay between the germline ends. The germline V gene encodes CDR1 MNHEY and CDR2 SVGEGT. The CDR3 region has the DNA TGTGCCAGCAGCTACGGGGTGAACTCTGGAAACACCATATATTTT. Its protein product is CASSYGVNSGNTIYF.

This clonotype was observed a few times. The V and J genes are TRBV7-9 and TRBJ2-1; 11 bases fit TRBD1. Per germline, CDR1 SEHNR and CDR2 FQNEAQ (reference sequence). There are 16 residues in the CDR3. The V and J ends lost 5 bases and 2 bases, in that order; junction bases with no gene match: 5. The CDR3 bases are TGTGCCAGCAGCCCGCGGACAGGGGGCACCTACAATGAGCAGTTCTTC. Translated, it gives CASSPRTGGTYNEQFF.

The chain carries TRBV5-1 and TRBJ2-1; 7 nucleotides line up with TRBD1. V lost 2 bases and J lost 0; bases outside the gene matches: 8. The CDR3 consists of 17 residues. Germline CDR1 reads SGHRS; CDR2 reads YFSETQ. The DNA for the CDR3 is TGCGCCAGCAGCTTAGGGGGCGCGAAGGACTCCTACAATGAGCAGTTCTTC. Translation: CASSLGGAKDSYNEQFF.

This rearrangement joins TRBV7-8 to TRBJ1-4, with D unresolved. The germline gives CDR1 SGHVS, CDR2 FQNEAQ. This CDR3 comprises 14 residues. The V gene lost 9 bases and the J gene lost 6 bases, with 17 bases spanning the gap. The CDR3, as DNA: TGTGCCAGTCGAACCCAGCCGAGGGATGAAAAACTGTTTTTT. The encoded protein is CASRTQPRDEKLFF.

This rearrangement joins TRBV10-3 to TRBJ1-1, with D tentatively TRBD1 (6 bases). Germline V gene sequence: CDR1 ENHRY, CDR2 SYGVKD. The CDR3 covers 14 residues. The V gene lost 4 bases and the J gene lost 1 base, with 10 bases spanning the gap. The CDR3 reads CAISGLQGNTEAFF. The DNA for the CDR3 is TGTGCCATCAGTGGTCTACAGGGGAACACTGAAGCTTTCTTT.

V is TRBV11-2 and J is TRBJ1-2; no definite D call. Germline-derived CDR1 and CDR2 are SGHAT and FQNNGV. Trimming cost V 4 bases and J 2 bases, with 14 bases left between them. This CDR3 has 15 residues. CDR3 sequence: CASSSFATGNYGYTF. CDR3 bases: TGTGCCAGCAGCTCCTTTGCAACCGGCAACTATGGCTACACCTTC.

The chain carries TRBV11-2 and TRBJ2-3, with 8 nucleotides matching TRBD2. With 5 bases clipped from V and 3 bases from J, the junction kept 13 bases outside the gene matches. This CDR3 has 17 residues. Germline loops: CDR1 SGHAT, CDR2 FQNNGV. CDR3 loop: CASSARLVPSGTDTQYF. CDR3 DNA: TGTGCCAGCAGCGCCCGACTAGTACCTAGCGGGACAGATACGCAGTATTTT.

The chain combines TRBV25-1 with TRBJ2-5, with D unclear. Germline assignment: CDR1 MGHDK and CDR2 SYGVNS. The CDR3 has 14 residues. The ends were cut back, 2 bases at V and 4 bases at J, with 11 bases in the middle. CDR3 DNA sequence: TGTGCCAGCAGTGAACCGGCTAGGAGAGAGACCCAGTACTTC. Its translation is CASSEPARRETQYF.